This entry lists 24 T cell receptor beta chains sequenced from one sample in a study of shared clonotypes between healthy human individuals. Method: immunoSEQ multiplex PCR; TCRdb's copy keeps in-frame clones and lacks some. The table has roughly 200,000 clones, around 63% seen once. Material for sequencing was memory CD4+ T cells sorted from blood. Subset given: CD45RA-negative fraction. The receptors originated from a man aged 30 to 39 in good health.

This clone was seen only once. The V call is TRBV7-9, the J call TRBJ2-1; 8 bases line up with TRBD2. The V and J ends lost 2 bases and 6 bases, in that order; junction bases with no gene match: 6. Germline assignment: CDR1 SEHNR and CDR2 FQNEAQ (reference sequence). The CDR3 is 15 amino acids. The CDR3 DNA sequence: TGTGCCAGCAGCTTAAGGGGTAGCGGGATCAATGAGCAGTTCTTC. The encoded protein is CASSLRGSGINEQFF.

J is TRBJ2-5 and V is TRBV11-2; no reliable D call. The CDR3 has 14 residues. Deletions cut 4 bases from V and 4 bases from J, with 13 bases between. Germline CDR1 is SGHAT and CDR2 is FQNNGV. CDR3 region: CASSSSAVVETQYF. DNA of the CDR3: TGTGCCAGCAGCTCCTCTGCGGTGGTAGAGACCCAGTACTTC.

The chain couples TRBV18 to TRBJ2-7; TRBD2 agrees at 11 bases. Trimming removed 5 bases from V and 6 bases from J; junction bases left unmatched: 3. The V gene's germline CDR1 is KGHSH and CDR2 LQKENI. The CDR3 is 13 residues long. In nucleotides, the CDR3 is TGTGCCAGCTCATCCGGGACTAGCGGCGAGCAGTACTTC. Encoded protein: CASSSGTSGEQYF.

There are many counts of this clone. The rearrangement joins TRBV6-5 to TRBJ1-1; D is ambiguous. Looked up from germline, CDR1 is MNHEY and CDR2 is SVGAGI. Trimming left V 4 bases short and J 11 bases short, with 20 bases between. This CDR3 region has 14 residues. In DNA form, the CDR3 reads TGTGCCAGCAGTTTGCTTTACAAGCGCTCTGTGGCTTTCTTT. It is translated as CASSLLYKRSVAFF.

V usage is TRBV15 and J usage is TRBJ2-1; 10 bases agree with TRBD2. Germline V gene sequence: CDR1 LNHNV, CDR2 YYDKDF (reference sequence). Losses at the gene ends were 3 bases for V and 9 bases for J; bases not matched to a gene: 11. The CDR3 totals 16 residues. CDR3 loop: CATSRAASGSLGEQFF. CDR3 DNA sequence: TGTGCCACCAGCAGGGCTGCTAGCGGGAGTCTTGGTGAGCAGTTCTTC. Filled out from reference TRBV15 and TRBJ2-1, the complete variable domain reads DAMVIQNPRYQVTQFGKPVTLSCSQTLNHNVMYWYQQKSSQAPKLLFHYYDKDFNNEADTPDNFQSRRPNTSFCFLDIRSPGLGDTAMYLCATSRAASGSLGEQFFGPGTRLTVL.

The DNA of the CDR3 is TGTGCCAGCAGTGGGGGCCACCAAGAGACCCAGTACTTC. It is translated as CASSGGHQETQYF. This chain uses TRBV2 with TRBJ2-5, with a tentative D call TRBD1 (5 bases). V shed 4 bases and J shed 0 bases, with 6 bases lying between them. The CDR3 runs 13 residues. The germline gives CDR1 SNHLY, CDR2 FYNNEI.

The chain is built from TRBV10-3 and TRBJ2-2; D is uncertain. The CDR3 length is 16 residues. Between the trimmed V and J ends, which lost 6 bases and 0 bases, there was a span of 14 bases. Germline lookup yields CDR1 ENHRY and CDR2 SYGVKD. CDR3 in DNA: TGTGCCATCAGCCCTACAGCCGTTACGAACACCGGGGAGCTGTTTTTT. Protein: CAISPTAVTNTGELFF.

This clone was detected many times. The gene calls are TRBV6-5 and TRBJ2-7; no clear D. Germline CDR1 and CDR2: MNHEY and SVGAGI. The V gene lost 6 bases and the J gene lost 8 bases, with 11 bases spanning the gap. This CDR3 has 11 amino acids. Here the CDR3 reads CASSLSSKQYF. In DNA form, the CDR3 reads TGTGCCAGCAGCCTTTCTAGTAAGCAGTACTTC.

This chain links TRBV18 with TRBJ2-7; 7 bases agree with TRBD2. Germline values: CDR1 KGHSH, CDR2 LQKENI. CDR3 size: 15 residues. Germline trimming cut 5 bases from V and 2 bases from J; bases unmatched to any gene: 9. CDR3 DNA: TGTGCCAGCTCATTAGGCGGGACTAAGGCCTACGAGCAGTACTTC. Protein product: CASSLGGTKAYEQYF.

CDR3 in DNA: TGTGCCAGCAGCTCTGAACTCAGCTCCTACAATGAGCAGTTCTTC. It yields the protein CASSSELSSYNEQFF. The chain is built from TRBV5-4 and TRBJ2-1; no clear D. V was clipped by 3 bases and J by 0 bases, with 10 bases between them. The V gene's germline CDR1 is SGHNT and CDR2 YYREEE (reference sequence). The CDR3 covers 15 residues.

V usage is TRBV7-9 and J usage is TRBJ1-2; 7 bases agree with TRBD1. Germline V gene data show CDR1 as SEHNR and CDR2 as FQNEAQ (reference sequence). The CDR3 runs to 15 residues. The V and J ends lost 1 base and 4 bases, in that order; junction bases with no gene match: 6. The CDR3 coding sequence is TGTGCCAGCAGCTTAGAACAGGGGAGGTTCTATGGCTACACCTTC. It is translated as CASSLEQGRFYGYTF.

This chain connects TRBV7-2 to TRBJ1-2; 9 nucleotides align to TRBD1. This CDR3 contains 13 residues. With 5 bases clipped from V and 8 bases from J, the junction kept 6 bases outside the gene matches. The V gene's germline CDR1 is SGHTA and CDR2 FQGNSA. The DNA of the CDR3 is TGTGCCAGCAGCGGGACAGGGACTGGCGGCTACACCTTC. It encodes CASSGTGTGGYTF.

This clone has only a few counts. The V call is TRBV21-1, the J call TRBJ2-1; the table's D call, TRBD2, has no DNA check behind it. TRBV21-1 is a pseudogene segment. CDR3 length: 14 amino acids. The CDR3 region has the DNA TGTGCCAGCAGCAAAGTCCCTAGCTCCAATGAGCAGTTCTTC. This encodes CASSKVPSSNEQFF.

V is TRBV28 and J is TRBJ2-7; TRBD1 is a possible D gene (6 bases). The CDR3 spans 12 residues. The germline V gene encodes CDR1 MDHEN and CDR2 SYDVKM. V lost 5 bases to trimming and J lost 6 bases, with 11 bases between them. The CDR3: CASSTGRLEQYF. In DNA, the CDR3 is TGTGCCAGCAGTACAGGGCGTCTCGAGCAGTACTTC.

This chain connects TRBV28 to TRBJ2-7; D gene unclear. The CDR3 has 15 residues. Germline V gene data show CDR1 as MDHEN and CDR2 as SYDVKM. Between the trimmed V and J ends, which lost 3 bases and 0 bases, there was a span of 12 bases. The CDR3 DNA sequence: TGTGCCAGCAGTTTTAAAGGCAGGAGCTCCTACGAGCAGTACTTC. It yields the protein CASSFKGRSSYEQYF.

This chain joins TRBV10-3 and TRBJ1-3; 9 positions agree with TRBD1. The CDR3 length is 15 residues. The germline CDR1 and CDR2 sequences are ENHRY and SYGVKD. V shed 7 bases, J shed 0 bases, and the junction held 4 bases outside the gene matches. The DNA for the CDR3 is TGTGCCATCAAGGAGACAGGGGGCTCTGGAAACACCATATATTTT. Protein sequence: CAIKETGGSGNTIYF.

This clone was counted only a few times. Since a much larger clone is just one base distant, this may be a read error. This chain uses TRBV2 with TRBJ2-3; D unresolved. This CDR3 has 11 residues. Germline V CDR1 and CDR2: SNHLY, FYNNEI. V was cut by 6 bases and J by 2 bases, with 3 bases left in between. The CDR3 DNA is TGTGCCAGCAGATACACAGATACGCAGTATTTT. Protein product: CASRYTDTQYF.

CDR3 protein: CSVDRLALDTQYF. The CDR3 DNA sequence: TGCAGCGTTGACCGCCTTGCTCTCGATACGCAGTATTTT. V gene TRBV29-1 combines with J gene TRBJ2-3; D not certain. Germline V gene data show CDR1 as SQVTM and CDR2 as ANQGSEA. V was shortened by 3 bases and J by 6 bases, with 13 bases between the two germline ends. The CDR3 has 13 amino acids.

The chain couples TRBV5-1 to TRBJ1-1; tentatively, D is TRBD1 (6 bases). V gave up 3 bases and J gave up 3 bases, with 12 bases separating them. From germline, CDR1 is SGHRS and CDR2 YFSETQ. The CDR3 sequence is 14 residues long. The CDR3 nucleotides are TGCGCCAGCAGCTGGCAGGGGCGGGACACTGAAGCTTTCTTT. Translated: CASSWQGRDTEAFF.

This rearrangement joins TRBV18 to TRBJ1-1; no clear D gene. The germline V gene encodes CDR1 KGHSH and CDR2 LQKENI. The CDR3 length is 16 residues. With 2 bases removed from V and 3 bases from J, the gap between germline ends came to 16 bases. For the CDR3, the DNA is TGTGCCAGCTCACCAACTTCAGTCCCTGTGGACACTGAAGCTTTCTTT. Translation: CASSPTSVPVDTEAFF. Combining the CDR3 with reference TRBV18 and TRBJ1-1 gives the whole variable domain NAGVMQNPRHLVRRRGQEARLRCSPMKGHSHVYWYRQLPEEGLKFMVYLQKENIIDESGMPKERFSAEFPKEGPSILRIQQVVRGDSAAYFCASSPTSVPVDTEAFFGQGTRLTVV.

In this sample, this clone turned up a few times. The V and J genes are TRBV5-1 and TRBJ2-7; 9 bases map to TRBD1. The CDR3 length is 16 residues. The germline V gene has CDR1 SGHRS and CDR2 YFSETQ. V lost 3 bases and J lost 3; bases outside the gene matches: 10. CDR3 loop: CASSSGEDRGFYEQYF. The CDR3 coding sequence is TGCGCCAGCAGCTCGGGTGAGGACAGGGGTTTCTACGAGCAGTACTTC.

In this sample, this clone turned up once. The chain has TRBV27 and TRBJ1-1; no reliable D call. Trimming cost V 4 bases and J 5 bases, with 11 bases left between them. CDR1 is MNHEY and CDR2 is SMNVEV in the germline V gene (reference sequence). CDR3 length: 13 residues. The CDR3 spells CASSSAVGTEAFF. For the CDR3, the DNA is TGTGCCAGCAGTTCGGCAGTAGGTACTGAAGCTTTCTTT.

The chain combines TRBV6-5 with TRBJ2-7; 12 bases are shared with TRBD2. Germline V CDR1 and CDR2: MNHEY, SVGAGI. Germline trimming cut 10 bases from V and 5 bases from J; bases unmatched to any gene: 12. The CDR3 is 15 residues long. In nucleotides, the CDR3 is TGTGCCACCCGGACTAGCGGGACCGGGGGAGACGAGCAGTACTTC. It yields the protein CATRTSGTGGDEQYF.

The genes are TRBV6-5 and TRBJ2-5, with D unclear. V lost 5 bases to trimming and J lost 0 bases, with 4 bases between them. The CDR3 consists of 12 residues. The germline V gene has CDR1 MNHEY and CDR2 SVGAGI. Here the CDR3 reads CASSEYQETQYF. The CDR3 coding sequence is TGTGCCAGCAGTGAGTACCAAGAGACCCAGTACTTC.